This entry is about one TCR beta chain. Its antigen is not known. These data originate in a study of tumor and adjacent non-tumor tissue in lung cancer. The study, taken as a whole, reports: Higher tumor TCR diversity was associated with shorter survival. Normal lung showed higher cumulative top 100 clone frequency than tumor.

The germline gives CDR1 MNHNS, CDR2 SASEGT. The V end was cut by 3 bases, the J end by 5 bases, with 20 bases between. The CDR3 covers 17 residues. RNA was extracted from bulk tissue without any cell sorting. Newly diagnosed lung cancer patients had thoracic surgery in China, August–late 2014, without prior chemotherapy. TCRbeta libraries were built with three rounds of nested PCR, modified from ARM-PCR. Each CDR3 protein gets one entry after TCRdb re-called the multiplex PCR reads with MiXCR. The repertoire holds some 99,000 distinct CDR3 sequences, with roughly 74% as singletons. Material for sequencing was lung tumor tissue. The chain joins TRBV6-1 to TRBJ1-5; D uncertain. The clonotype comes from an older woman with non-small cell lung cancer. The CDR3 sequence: CASSEGMTAGRYQPQHF. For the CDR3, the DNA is TGTGCCAGCAGTGAGGGTATGACGGCGGGGAGATATCAGCCCCAGCATTTT.